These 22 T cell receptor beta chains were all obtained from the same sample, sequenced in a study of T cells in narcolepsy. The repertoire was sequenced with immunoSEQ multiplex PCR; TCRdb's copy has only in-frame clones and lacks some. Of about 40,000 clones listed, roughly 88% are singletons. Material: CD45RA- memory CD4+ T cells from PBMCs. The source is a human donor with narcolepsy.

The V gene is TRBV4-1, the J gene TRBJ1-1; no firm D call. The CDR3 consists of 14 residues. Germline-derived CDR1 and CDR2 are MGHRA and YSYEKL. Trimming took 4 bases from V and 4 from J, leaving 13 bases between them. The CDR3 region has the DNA TGCGCCAGCAGCCGGGTAGTAGGTATCACTGAAGCTTTCTTT. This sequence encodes CASSRVVGITEAFF.

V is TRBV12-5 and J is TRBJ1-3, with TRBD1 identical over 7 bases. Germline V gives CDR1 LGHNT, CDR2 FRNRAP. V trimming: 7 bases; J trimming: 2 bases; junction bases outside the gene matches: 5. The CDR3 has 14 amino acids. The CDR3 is CASARQGAGNTIYF. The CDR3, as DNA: TGTGCTAGTGCAAGACAGGGAGCTGGAAACACCATATATTTT.

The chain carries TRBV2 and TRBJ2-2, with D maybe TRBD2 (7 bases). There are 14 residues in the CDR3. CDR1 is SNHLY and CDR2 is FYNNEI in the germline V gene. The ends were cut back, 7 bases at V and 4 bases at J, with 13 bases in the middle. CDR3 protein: CASNGGPVTGELFF. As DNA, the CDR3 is TGTGCCAGCAACGGGGGGCCCGTCACCGGGGAGCTGTTTTTT.

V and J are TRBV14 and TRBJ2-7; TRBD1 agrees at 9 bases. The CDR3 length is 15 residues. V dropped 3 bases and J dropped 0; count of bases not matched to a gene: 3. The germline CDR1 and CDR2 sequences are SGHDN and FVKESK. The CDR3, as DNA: TGTGCCAGCAGCCAGGGGACAGGGAGCTCCTACGAGCAGTACTTC. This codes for CASSQGTGSSYEQYF. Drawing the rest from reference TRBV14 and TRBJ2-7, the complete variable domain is EAGVTQFPSHSVIEKGQTVTLRCDPISGHDNLYWYRRVMGKEIKFLLHFVKESKQDESGMPNNRFLAERTGGTYSTLKVQPAELEDSGVYFCASSQGTGSSYEQYFGPGTRLTVT.

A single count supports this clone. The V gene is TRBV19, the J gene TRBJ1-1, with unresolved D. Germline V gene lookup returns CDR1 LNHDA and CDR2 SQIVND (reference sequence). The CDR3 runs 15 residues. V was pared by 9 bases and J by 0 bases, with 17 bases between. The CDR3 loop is CASHHLTPLNTEAFF. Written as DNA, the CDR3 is TGTGCCAGCCACCACCTTACACCGCTGAACACTGAAGCTTTCTTT. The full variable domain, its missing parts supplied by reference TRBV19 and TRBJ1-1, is DGGITQSPKYLFRKEGQNVTLSCEQNLNHDAMYWYRQDPGQGLRLIYYSQIVNDFQKGDIAEGYSVSREKKESFPLTVTSAQKNPTAFYLCASHHLTPLNTEAFFGQGTRLTVV.

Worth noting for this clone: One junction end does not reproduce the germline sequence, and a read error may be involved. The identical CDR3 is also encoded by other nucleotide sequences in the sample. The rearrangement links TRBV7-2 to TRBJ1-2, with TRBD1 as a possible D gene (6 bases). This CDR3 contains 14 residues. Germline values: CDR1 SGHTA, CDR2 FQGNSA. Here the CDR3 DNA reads TGCGCCAGCAGCCCGGGGGGGCTTGGCTATGGCTACACCTTC. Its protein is CASSPGGLGYGYTF.

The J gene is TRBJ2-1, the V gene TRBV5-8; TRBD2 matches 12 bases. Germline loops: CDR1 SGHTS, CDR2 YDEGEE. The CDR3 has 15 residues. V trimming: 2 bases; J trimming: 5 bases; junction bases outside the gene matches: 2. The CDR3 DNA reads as TGTGCCAGCAGCTTCAGGACTAGCGGGGACAATGAGCAGTTCTTC. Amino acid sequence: CASSFRTSGDNEQFF.

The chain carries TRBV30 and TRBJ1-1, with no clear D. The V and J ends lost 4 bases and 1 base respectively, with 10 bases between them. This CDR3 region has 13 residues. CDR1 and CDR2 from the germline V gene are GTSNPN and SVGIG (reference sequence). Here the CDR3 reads CAWTGTTNTEAFF. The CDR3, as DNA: TGTGCCTGGACAGGAACCACGAACACTGAAGCTTTCTTT.

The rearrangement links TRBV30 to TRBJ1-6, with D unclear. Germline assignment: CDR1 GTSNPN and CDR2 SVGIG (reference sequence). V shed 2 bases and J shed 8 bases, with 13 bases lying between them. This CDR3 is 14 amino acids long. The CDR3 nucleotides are TGTGCCTGGAGTTCTGGGTCGAGGGATTCACCCCTCCACTTT. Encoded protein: CAWSSGSRDSPLHF.

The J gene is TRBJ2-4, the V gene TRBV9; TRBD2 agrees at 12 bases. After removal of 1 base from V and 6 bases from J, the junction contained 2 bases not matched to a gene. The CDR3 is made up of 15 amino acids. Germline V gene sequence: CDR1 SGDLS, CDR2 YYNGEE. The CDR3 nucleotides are TGTGCCAGCAGCGTAACTAGCGGGGGGTCAAACATTCAGTACTTC. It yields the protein CASSVTSGGSNIQYF. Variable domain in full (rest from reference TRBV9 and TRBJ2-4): DSGVTQTPKHLITATGQRVTLRCSPRSGDLSVYWYQQSLDQGLQFLIQYYNGEERAKGNILERFSAQQFPDLHSELNLSSLELGDSALYFCASSVTSGGSNIQYFGAGTRLSVL.

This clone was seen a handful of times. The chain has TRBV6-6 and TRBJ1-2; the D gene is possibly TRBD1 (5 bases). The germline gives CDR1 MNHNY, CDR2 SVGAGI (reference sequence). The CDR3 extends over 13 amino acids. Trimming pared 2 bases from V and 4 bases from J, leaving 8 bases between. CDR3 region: CASSYGGGYGYTF. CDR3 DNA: TGTGCCAGCAGTTACGGGGGAGGCTATGGCTACACCTTC.

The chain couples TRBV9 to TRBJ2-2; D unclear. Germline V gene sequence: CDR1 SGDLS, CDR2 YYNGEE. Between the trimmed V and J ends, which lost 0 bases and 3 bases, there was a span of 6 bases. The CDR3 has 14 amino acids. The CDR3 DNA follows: TGTGCCAGCAGCGTAGACTCGCACACCGGGGAGCTGTTTTTT. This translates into CASSVDSHTGELFF.

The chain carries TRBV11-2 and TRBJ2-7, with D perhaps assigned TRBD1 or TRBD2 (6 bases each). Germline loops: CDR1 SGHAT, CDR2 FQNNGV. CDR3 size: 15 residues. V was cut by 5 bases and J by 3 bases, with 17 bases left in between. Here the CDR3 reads CASSLQGGPYYEQYF. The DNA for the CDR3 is TGTGCCAGCAGCCTACAGGGAGGTCCCTACTACGAGCAGTACTTC.

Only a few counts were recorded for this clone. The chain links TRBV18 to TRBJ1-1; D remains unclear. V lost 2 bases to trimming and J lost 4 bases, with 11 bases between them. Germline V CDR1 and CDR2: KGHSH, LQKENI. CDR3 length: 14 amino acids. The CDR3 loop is CASSPNGVGTEAFF. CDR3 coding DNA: TGTGCCAGCTCACCAAACGGGGTGGGCACTGAAGCTTTCTTT.

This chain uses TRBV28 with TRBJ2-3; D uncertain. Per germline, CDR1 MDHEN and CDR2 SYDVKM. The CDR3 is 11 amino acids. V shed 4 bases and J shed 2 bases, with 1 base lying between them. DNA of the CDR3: TGTGCCAGCAGTTACACAGATACGCAGTATTTT. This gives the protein CASSYTDTQYF.

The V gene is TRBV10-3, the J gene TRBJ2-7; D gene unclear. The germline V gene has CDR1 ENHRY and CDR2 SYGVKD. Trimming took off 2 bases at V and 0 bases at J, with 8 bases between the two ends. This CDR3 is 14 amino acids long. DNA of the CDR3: TGTGCCATCAGTGAGCTGGGCGGCTCCTACGAGCAGTACTTC. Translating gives CAISELGGSYEQYF.

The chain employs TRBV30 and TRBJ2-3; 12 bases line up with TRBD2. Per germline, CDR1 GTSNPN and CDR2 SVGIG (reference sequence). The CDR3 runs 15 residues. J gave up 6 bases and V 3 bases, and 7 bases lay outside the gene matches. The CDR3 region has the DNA TGTGCCTGGAGCAGACCGGGACTAGCGGGCGATACGCAGTATTTT. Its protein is CAWSRPGLAGDTQYF.

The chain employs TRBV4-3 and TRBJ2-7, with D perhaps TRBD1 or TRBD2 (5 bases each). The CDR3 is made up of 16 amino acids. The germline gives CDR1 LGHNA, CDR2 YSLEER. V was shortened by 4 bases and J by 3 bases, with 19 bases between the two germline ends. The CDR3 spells CASSLLGVGEVYEQYF. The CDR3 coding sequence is TGCGCCAGCAGCCTTCTCGGGGTAGGGGAAGTCTACGAGCAGTACTTC.

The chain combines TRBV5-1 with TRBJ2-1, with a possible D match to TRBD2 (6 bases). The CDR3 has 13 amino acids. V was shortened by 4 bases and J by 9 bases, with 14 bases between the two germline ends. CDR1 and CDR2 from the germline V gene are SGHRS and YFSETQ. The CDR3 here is CASSRGIDAEQFF. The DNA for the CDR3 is TGCGCCAGCAGCCGGGGGATTGACGCTGAGCAGTTCTTC.

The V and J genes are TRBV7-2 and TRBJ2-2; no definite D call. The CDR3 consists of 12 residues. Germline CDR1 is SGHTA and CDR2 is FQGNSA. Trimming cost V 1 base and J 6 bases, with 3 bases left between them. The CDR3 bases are TGTGCCAGCAGCTTAGAGGCCGGGGAGCTGTTTTTT. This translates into CASSLEAGELFF.

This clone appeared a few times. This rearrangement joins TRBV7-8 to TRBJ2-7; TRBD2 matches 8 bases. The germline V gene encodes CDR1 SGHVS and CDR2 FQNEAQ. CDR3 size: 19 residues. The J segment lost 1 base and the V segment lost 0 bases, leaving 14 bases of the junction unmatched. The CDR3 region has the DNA TGTGCCAGCAGCTTAGCTGGGGGGAGGGGAGCGGGGGCTTCCTACGAGCAGTACTTC. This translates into CASSLAGGRGAGASYEQYF.

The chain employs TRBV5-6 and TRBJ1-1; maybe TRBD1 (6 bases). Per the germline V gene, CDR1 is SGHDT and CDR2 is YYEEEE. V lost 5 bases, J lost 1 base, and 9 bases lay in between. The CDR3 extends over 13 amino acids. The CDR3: CASSWGQNTEAFF. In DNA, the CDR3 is TGTGCCAGCAGTTGGGGACAGAACACTGAAGCTTTCTTT.